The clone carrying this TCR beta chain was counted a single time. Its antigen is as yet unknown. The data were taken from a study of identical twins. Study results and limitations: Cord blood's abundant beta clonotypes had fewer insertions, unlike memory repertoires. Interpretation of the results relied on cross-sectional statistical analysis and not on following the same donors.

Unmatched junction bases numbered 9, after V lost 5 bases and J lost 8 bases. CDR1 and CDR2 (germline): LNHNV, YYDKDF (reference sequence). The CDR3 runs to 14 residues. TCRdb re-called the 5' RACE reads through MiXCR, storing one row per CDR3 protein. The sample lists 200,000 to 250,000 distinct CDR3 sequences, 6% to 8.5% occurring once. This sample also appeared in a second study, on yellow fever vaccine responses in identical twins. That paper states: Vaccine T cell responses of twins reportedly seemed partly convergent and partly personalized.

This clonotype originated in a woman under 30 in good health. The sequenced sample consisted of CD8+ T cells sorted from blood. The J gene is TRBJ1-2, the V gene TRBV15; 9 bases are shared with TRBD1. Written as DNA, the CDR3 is TGTGCCACCAGCCCGGACAGGGGAAGTGGCGGCTACACCTTC. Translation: CATSPDRGSGGYTF.